This T cell receptor (beta chain) came from a study of blood T cell repertoires in COVID-19. Across the whole study: The cDNA or gDNA used as material had been derived from T cells, B-cell-depleted T cells, or PBMCs.

Germline V lookup: CDR1 MNHEY, CDR2 SVGAGI. The CDR3 has 14 amino acids. Deletions cut 5 bases from V and 4 bases from J, with 14 bases between. Per the original data handling: Nucleated cell number was recorded as an estimate derived from reference gene primer amplification. Measured with immunoSEQ multiplex PCR; TCRdb has only the in-frame clones, and not every one. V, J and clone size were drawn from that table, and D and trimming were deduced from the DNA. The data show over 70,000 clones, approximately 80% seen once. Sequenced: peripheral blood. This sequence originates from a man between 70 and 80 years old with acute or convalescent COVID-19. V gene TRBV6-5 combines with J gene TRBJ1-1; a possible D gene is TRBD1 (6 bases). CDR3 sequence (DNA): TGTGCCAGCAGTCTAACAGGGTATTCCACTGAAGCTTTCTTT. Translation gives CASSLTGYSTEAFF.